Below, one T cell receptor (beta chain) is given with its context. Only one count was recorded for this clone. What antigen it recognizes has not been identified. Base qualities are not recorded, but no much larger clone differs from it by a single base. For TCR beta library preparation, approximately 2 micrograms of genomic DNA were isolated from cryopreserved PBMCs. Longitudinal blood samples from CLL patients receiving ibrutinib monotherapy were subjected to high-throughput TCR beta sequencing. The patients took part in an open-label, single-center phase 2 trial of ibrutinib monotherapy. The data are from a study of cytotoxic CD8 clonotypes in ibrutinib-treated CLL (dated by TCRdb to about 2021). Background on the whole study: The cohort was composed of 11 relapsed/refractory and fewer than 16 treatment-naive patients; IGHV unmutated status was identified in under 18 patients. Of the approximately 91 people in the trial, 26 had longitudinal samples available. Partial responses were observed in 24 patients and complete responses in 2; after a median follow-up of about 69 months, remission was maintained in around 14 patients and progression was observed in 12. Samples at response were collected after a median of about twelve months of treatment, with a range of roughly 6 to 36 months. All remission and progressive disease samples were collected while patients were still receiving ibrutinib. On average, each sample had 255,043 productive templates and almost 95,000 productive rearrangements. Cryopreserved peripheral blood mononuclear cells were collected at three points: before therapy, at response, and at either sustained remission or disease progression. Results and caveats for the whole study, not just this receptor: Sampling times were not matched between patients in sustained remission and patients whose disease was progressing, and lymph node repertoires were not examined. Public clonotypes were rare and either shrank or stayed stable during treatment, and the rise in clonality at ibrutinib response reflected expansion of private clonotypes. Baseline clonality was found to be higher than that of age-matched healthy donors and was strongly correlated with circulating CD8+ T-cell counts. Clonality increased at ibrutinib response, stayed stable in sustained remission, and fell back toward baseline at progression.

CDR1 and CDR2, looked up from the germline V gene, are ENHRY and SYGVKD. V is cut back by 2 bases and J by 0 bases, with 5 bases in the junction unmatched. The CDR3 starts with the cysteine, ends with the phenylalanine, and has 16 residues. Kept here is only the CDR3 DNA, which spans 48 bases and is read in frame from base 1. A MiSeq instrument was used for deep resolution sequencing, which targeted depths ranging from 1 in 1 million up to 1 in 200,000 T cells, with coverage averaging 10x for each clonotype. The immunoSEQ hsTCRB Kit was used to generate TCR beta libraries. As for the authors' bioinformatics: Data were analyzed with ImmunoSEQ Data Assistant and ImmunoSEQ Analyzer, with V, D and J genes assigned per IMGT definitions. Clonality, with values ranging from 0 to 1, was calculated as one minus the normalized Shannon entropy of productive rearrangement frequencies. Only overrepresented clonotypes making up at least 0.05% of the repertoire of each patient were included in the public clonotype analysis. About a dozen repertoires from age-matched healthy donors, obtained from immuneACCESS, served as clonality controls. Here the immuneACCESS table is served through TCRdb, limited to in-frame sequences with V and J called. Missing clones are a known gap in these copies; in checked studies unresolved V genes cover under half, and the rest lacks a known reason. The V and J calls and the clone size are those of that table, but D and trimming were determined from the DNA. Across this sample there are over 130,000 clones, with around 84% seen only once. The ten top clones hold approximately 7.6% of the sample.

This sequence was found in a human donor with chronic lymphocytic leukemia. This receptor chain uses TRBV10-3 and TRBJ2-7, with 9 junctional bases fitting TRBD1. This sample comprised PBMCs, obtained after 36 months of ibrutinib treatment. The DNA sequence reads TGTGCCATCAGTGAGGGGCCGGGACAGGGCTCCTACGAGCAGTACTTC. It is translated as CAISEGPGQGSYEQYF.